The 16 T cell receptor beta chains listed next were all sequenced from one sample in a study of CD8 T cells in Susac syndrome. RNA in amounts of roughly 0.45 to 1 ug was reverse transcribed with random hexamers. TCRdb reprocessed the immunoSEQ multiplex PCR reads via MiXCR and lists one record per CDR3 protein. The sample gives 150,000 to 200,000 distinct CDR3 sequences, roughly 94% of which show up once; about 0.15% is in the top ten. The sample was CD8+ T cells from PBMCs. These receptors originate from a human donor with Susac syndrome.

The J gene is TRBJ2-5, the V gene TRBV20-1; no clear D. Germline V gene sequence: CDR1 DFQATT, CDR2 SNEGSKA (reference sequence). The V gene lost 3 bases and the J gene lost 1 base, with 3 bases spanning the gap. The CDR3 is 11 residues long. This CDR3 is CSASLQETQYF. CDR3 sequence (DNA): TGCAGTGCTAGTCTCCAAGAGACCCAGTACTTC.

The CDR3, as DNA: TGTGCCAGCAGCCCTGGCAAGGGCGGGTATCAGCCCCAGCATTTT. Translated, it gives CASSPGKGGYQPQHF. The genes are TRBV7-8 and TRBJ1-5; no definite D call. This CDR3 contains 15 residues. Germline CDR1 and CDR2: SGHVS and FQNEAQ. The V end was cut by 5 bases, the J end by 5 bases, with 16 bases between.

V gene TRBV7-3 combines with J gene TRBJ2-1; 10 positions match TRBD2. V lost 5 bases, J lost 5 bases, and 3 bases stayed unmatched. Per the germline V gene, CDR1 is SGHTA and CDR2 is FQGTGA. This CDR3 is 14 amino acids long. As DNA, the CDR3 is TGTGCCAGCAGCCTTACTAGCGGGAACAATGAGCAGTTCTTC. It codes for CASSLTSGNNEQFF.

This rearrangement joins TRBV2 to TRBJ2-7; 9 bases match TRBD1. This CDR3 spans 13 amino acids. Germline-derived CDR1 and CDR2 are SNHLY and FYNNEI. V shed 7 bases, J shed 2 bases, and the junction held 3 bases outside the gene matches. CDR3 nucleotide sequence: TGTGCCAGCAAAACAGGGGGCCCCTACGAGCAGTACTTC. This translates into CASKTGGPYEQYF.

The chain combines TRBV27 with TRBJ2-7; 7 positions agree with TRBD2. Germline V gene data show CDR1 as MNHEY and CDR2 as SMNVEV (reference sequence). The length of the CDR3 is 15 residues. V lost 6 bases, J lost 0 bases, and 8 bases stayed unmatched. The CDR3: CASRPSGLSSYEQYF. The CDR3 nucleotides are TGTGCCAGCAGACCTAGCGGCCTCAGCTCCTACGAGCAGTACTTC.

This sequence joins TRBV29-1 and TRBJ1-1, with 8 bases aligning to TRBD1. V lost 7 bases and J lost 4; bases outside the gene matches: 5. The CDR3 sequence is 12 residues long. Germline loops: CDR1 SQVTM, CDR2 ANQGSEA. DNA of the CDR3: TGCAGCGCGGACAGGGCTATCACTGAAGCTTTCTTT. Amino acid sequence: CSADRAITEAFF.

This chain uses TRBV7-9 with TRBJ1-4; D unclear. CDR1 and CDR2 from the germline V gene are SEHNR and FQNEAQ (reference sequence). V dropped 2 bases and J dropped 1 base, with 8 bases sitting between them. This CDR3 is built from 15 residues. CDR3 sequence (DNA): TGTGCCAGCAGCTTACTAGGTGGAACTAATGAAAAACTGTTTTTT. This translates into CASSLLGGTNEKLFF.

The J gene is TRBJ2-6, the V gene TRBV15; the D is unclear. Trimming took 3 bases from V and 0 from J, leaving 6 bases between them. The germline V gene encodes CDR1 LNHNV and CDR2 YYDKDF (reference sequence). This CDR3 has 15 residues. CDR3 nucleotide sequence: TGTGCCACCAGCAGTGGAAGCTCTGGGGCCAACGTCCTGACTTTC. Amino acids: CATSSGSSGANVLTF. Complete variable domain (other parts from reference TRBV15 and TRBJ2-6): DAMVIQNPRYQVTQFGKPVTLSCSQTLNHNVMYWYQQKSSQAPKLLFHYYDKDFNNEADTPDNFQSRRPNTSFCFLDIRSPGLGDTAMYLCATSSGSSGANVLTFGAGSRLTVL.

This chain joins TRBV10-2 and TRBJ1-2; 8 bases line up with TRBD1. The CDR3 loop spans 11 amino acids. With 8 bases clipped from V and 10 bases from J, the junction kept 6 bases outside the gene matches. Germline CDR1 is WSHSY and CDR2 is SAAADI. The CDR3 region has the DNA TGCGCCAGCGGGGACAGGCCCTTCTACACCTTC. Translated, it gives CASGDRPFYTF.

The V gene is TRBV2, the J gene TRBJ1-1; 7 bases are a match to TRBD1. The CDR3 length is 13 residues. V trimming: 6 bases; J trimming: 4 bases; junction bases outside the gene matches: 5. Germline V gene sequence: CDR1 SNHLY, CDR2 FYNNEI. The DNA of the CDR3 is TGTGCCAGCAGGTCAGGGGGGGGCACTGAAGCTTTCTTT. Its protein is CASRSGGGTEAFF.

This clonotype was detected only once. The J gene is TRBJ2-7, the V gene TRBV5-1, with 13 bases fitting TRBD2. The V gene's germline CDR1 is SGHRS and CDR2 YFSETQ. This CDR3 region has 17 residues. J was trimmed by 4 bases and V by 5 bases; bases with no gene match: 12. The CDR3 spells CASRSEPGLAGTYEQYF. The CDR3 DNA follows: TGCGCCAGCAGATCGGAGCCGGGACTAGCGGGGACTTACGAGCAGTACTTC.

V usage is TRBV7-8 and J usage is TRBJ1-1; D gene uncertain. Trimming cost V 1 base and J 3 bases, with 9 bases left between them. The CDR3 contains 14 residues. Germline V lookup: CDR1 SGHVS, CDR2 FQNEAQ. The CDR3 DNA follows: TGTGCCAGCAGCTTAGTGGCGTCGGACACTGAAGCTTTCTTT. Amino acid sequence: CASSLVASDTEAFF.

This clonotype was recorded only once. This chain links TRBV12-3 or TRBV12-4 with TRBJ2-7; 9 positions match TRBD1. This CDR3 has 15 residues. V shed 7 bases, J shed 5 bases, and the junction held 12 bases outside the gene matches. In nucleotides, the CDR3 is TGTGCCAGCACCTCTACAAGGGACAGGGAAAACGAGCAGTACTTC. Translating it yields CASTSTRDRENEQYF.

The genes are TRBV7-9 and TRBJ2-7; D is unclear. Trimming took 1 base from V and 4 from J, leaving 8 bases between them. CDR1 is SEHNR and CDR2 is FQNEAQ in the germline V gene (reference sequence). This CDR3 region has 13 residues. The CDR3 loop reads CASSLVDQYEQYF. DNA for the CDR3: TGTGCCAGCAGCTTAGTGGACCAGTACGAGCAGTACTTC. Using reference TRBV7-9 and TRBJ2-7 for the parts outside the CDR3, the full variable domain is DTGVSQNPRHKITKRGQNVTFRCDPISEHNRLYWYRQTLGQGPEFLTYFQNEAQLEKSRLLSDRFSAERPKGSFSTLEIQRTEQGDSAMYLCASSLVDQYEQYFGPGTRLTVT.

The gene calls are TRBV30 and TRBJ2-7; D might be TRBD2 (6 bases). Trimming stripped 3 bases from V and 1 base from J, with 19 bases between. This CDR3 has 16 amino acids. In germline, CDR1 is GTSNPN, CDR2 SVGIG (reference sequence). The CDR3 DNA sequence: TGTGCCTGGAGCTCGGGAGTAGGCAGGAAATCCTACGAGCAGTACTTC. As protein: CAWSSGVGRKSYEQYF.

V gene TRBV4-1 combines with J gene TRBJ1-2, with D unresolved. V was cut by 0 bases and J by 4 bases, with 6 bases left in between. Germline V gives CDR1 MGHRA, CDR2 YSYEKL. This CDR3 has 13 residues. The CDR3: CASSQDGPYGYTF. The DNA of the CDR3 is TGCGCCAGCAGCCAAGATGGGCCCTATGGCTACACCTTC.